The 27 T cell receptor beta chains listed next were all sequenced from one sample in a study of CD8+CD57+ T cells in acquired aplastic anemia. The TCR beta profiling, which covered VDJ combination and CDR3 sequence, was carried out using genomic DNA as the template. From the reads, TCRdb called clonotypes with MiXCR, one entry per CDR3 protein. The data show hundreds of thousands of distinct CDR3 sequences, 65% to 75% seen once. Sequencing input: sorted CD4+, CD8+, or CD8+CD57+ T cells (not recorded which) from PBMCs. The receptors derive from a human donor in good health, serving as a control.

The chain uses TRBV7-2 and TRBJ1-6; D is ambiguous. CDR1 SGHTA and CDR2 FQGNSA come from the germline V gene. The CDR3 has 14 residues. The V and J ends lost 5 bases and 7 bases respectively, with 12 bases between them. CDR3 protein: CASSPTRGNSPLHF. CDR3 coding DNA: TGTGCCAGCAGCCCCACCCGCGGCAATTCACCCCTCCACTTT.

V is TRBV5-4 and J is TRBJ2-1; TRBD2 is a possible D gene (5 bases). V gave up 4 bases and J gave up 0 bases, with 11 bases separating them. Germline CDR1 is SGHNT and CDR2 is YYREEE (reference sequence). This CDR3 has 15 amino acids. The CDR3 nucleotides are TGTGCCAGCAGCCAAGAGGGCAGCTCCTACAATGAGCAGTTCTTC. It is translated as CASSQEGSSYNEQFF.

V and J are TRBV7-3 and TRBJ1-1; tentatively, D is TRBD1 (5 bases). V was shortened by 3 bases and J by 3 bases, with 8 bases between the two germline ends. The CDR3 has 13 amino acids. Germline loops: CDR1 SGHTA, CDR2 FQGTGA. The CDR3 sequence: CASSFAGHTEAFF. As DNA, the CDR3 is TGTGCCAGCAGCTTCGCAGGGCACACTGAAGCTTTCTTT. Looking up the rest from reference TRBV7-3 and TRBJ1-1 gives the full variable domain: GAGVSQTPSNKVTEKGKYVELRCDPISGHTALYWYRQSLGQGPEFLIYFQGTGAADDSGLPNDRFFAVRPEGSVSTLKIQRTERGDSAVYLCASSFAGHTEAFFGQGTRLTVV.

The genes are TRBV9 and TRBJ2-7; D remains ambiguous. Germline CDR1 reads SGDLS; CDR2 reads YYNGEE. V was shortened by 1 base and J by 0 bases, with 8 bases between the two germline ends. The CDR3 covers 14 residues. The DNA of the CDR3 is TGTGCCAGCAGCGTATTAGCTCCCTCCTACGAGCAGTACTTC. This codes for CASSVLAPSYEQYF. Using reference TRBV9 and TRBJ2-7 for the parts outside the CDR3, the full variable domain is DSGVTQTPKHLITATGQRVTLRCSPRSGDLSVYWYQQSLDQGLQFLIQYYNGEERAKGNILERFSAQQFPDLHSELNLSSLELGDSALYFCASSVLAPSYEQYFGPGTRLTVT.

V usage is TRBV12-5 and J usage is TRBJ1-1, with D maybe TRBD1 (5 bases). V dropped 0 bases and J dropped 11 bases, with 13 bases sitting between them. The germline V gene encodes CDR1 LGHNT and CDR2 FRNRAP. The CDR3 is 13 residues long. CDR3 loop: CASGLVRGLGAFF. DNA of the CDR3: TGTGCTAGTGGTTTGGTAAGGGGATTAGGGGCTTTCTTT.

This clonotype showed up many times. The chain combines TRBV20-1 with TRBJ2-3; maybe TRBD1 (5 bases). This CDR3 has 14 amino acids. The V end was cut by 6 bases, the J end by 8 bases, with 21 bases between. Germline CDR1 is DFQATT and CDR2 is SNEGSKA (reference sequence). CDR3 protein: CSAARQNLKITQYF. CDR3 DNA: TGCAGTGCCGCCCGACAGAACCTTAAGATTACGCAGTATTTT.

The rearrangement links TRBV12-5 to TRBJ1-1, with D possibly being TRBD1 (6 bases). This CDR3 comprises 13 residues. The germline V gene encodes CDR1 LGHNT and CDR2 FRNRAP. Between the trimmed V and J ends, which lost 3 bases and 4 bases, there was a span of 9 bases. For the CDR3, the DNA is TGTGCTAGTGGTTTAGGGGGGCTCACTGAAGCTTTCTTT. This sequence encodes CASGLGGLTEAFF.

The chain employs TRBV7-3 and TRBJ2-5; 7 bases fit TRBD2. CDR3 length: 15 amino acids. The germline gives CDR1 SGHTA, CDR2 FQGTGA. V lost 8 bases to trimming and J lost 6 bases; unmatched junction nucleotides: 15. The CDR3 DNA follows: TGTGCCAGCCGGGAGGCTAGTGGGGGGAGTCAGACCCAGTACTTC. Its protein product is CASREASGGSQTQYF.

The chain joins TRBV20-1 to TRBJ1-3; no firm D call. The V and J ends lost 3 bases and 5 bases respectively, with 17 bases between them. Germline loops: CDR1 DFQATT, CDR2 SNEGSKA (reference sequence). CDR3 length: 15 residues. CDR3 nucleotide sequence: TGCAGTGCTAGCCGAAATAGCAATCATCGAAACACCATATATTTT. Translating gives CSASRNSNHRNTIYF.

The chain combines TRBV6-4 with TRBJ1-1; D gene uncertain. Germline CDR1 and CDR2: MRHNA and SNTAGT. Trimming cost V 7 bases and J 1 base, with 13 bases left between them. The CDR3 has 14 amino acids. In DNA form, the CDR3 reads TGTGCCAGCAACGTCGAAGTTGGGAACACTGAAGCTTTCTTT. Encoded protein: CASNVEVGNTEAFF.

J is TRBJ2-5 and V is TRBV7-2; TRBD1 matches at 8 bases. V was clipped by 0 bases and J by 2 bases; unmatched bases: 5. This CDR3 has 16 amino acids. Germline CDR1 SGHTA, CDR2 FQGNSA. The CDR3 DNA reads TGTGCCAGCAGCTTAGCGACAGGACAGGGACAAGAGACCCAGTACTTC. This sequence encodes CASSLATGQGQETQYF.

This clonotype was observed a single time. Its ends do not fully match the called genes, so a read error is possible. The rearrangement joins TRBV19 to TRBJ2-3; D is uncertain. CDR1 is LNHDA, CDR2 SQIVND, per germline (reference sequence). This CDR3 is built from 14 residues. CDR3 sequence reads: CASSTQSGIDKQFF. In DNA, the CDR3 is TGTGCCAGTAGTACACAGAGTGGAATCGATAAGCAGTTTTTT.

This chain links TRBV7-8 with TRBJ2-3; no definite D call. CDR3 size: 17 residues. Germline values: CDR1 SGHVS, CDR2 FQNEAQ. Trimming took 5 bases from V and 3 from J, leaving 21 bases between them. CDR3 in amino acids: CASSPIVSAEATDTQYF. The CDR3 DNA sequence: TGTGCCAGCAGCCCCATTGTGTCGGCCGAGGCGACAGATACGCAGTATTTT.

Turning to this clonotype: Given the absence of the conserved phenylalanine or tryptophan at the CDR3 end, a read error is likely. The chain combines TRBV15 with TRBJ1-1; maybe TRBD1 (6 bases). The CDR3 has 15 residues. CDR1 LNHNV and CDR2 YYDKDF come from the germline V gene (reference sequence). The CDR3 DNA is TGTGCCACCAGCAGAAGACAGGACCCAAACAATGAAGCTTTCTTA. The encoded protein is CATSRRQDPNNEAFL.

Points on this clonotype: One end of the junction varies from germline; a read error may be responsible. J is TRBJ1-2 and V is TRBV7-2, with unresolved D. The CDR3 consists of 13 residues. Germline-derived CDR1 and CDR2 are SGHTA and FQGNSA. CDR3 protein: CASSLEWGDEKLF. As DNA, the CDR3 is TGTGCCAGCAGCTTAGAGTGGGGTGATGAAAAACTGTTC.

Many counts were recorded for this clonotype. The chain uses TRBV11-2 and TRBJ1-2; 8 nucleotides match TRBD1. The germline V gene has CDR1 SGHAT and CDR2 FQNNGV. This CDR3 is built from 15 residues. The trim removed 4 bases at V and 3 bases at J, leaving 7 bases unmatched. CDR3 in amino acids: CASSSTTGEYYGYTF. The CDR3 DNA follows: TGTGCCAGCAGCTCCACGACAGGGGAGTACTATGGCTACACCTTC.

J is TRBJ1-1 and V is TRBV20-1; the D is unclear. CDR3 length: 12 amino acids. Trimming cost V 0 bases and J 6 bases, with 8 bases left between them. Germline lookup yields CDR1 DFQATT and CDR2 SNEGSKA (reference sequence). CDR3 nucleotides: TGCAGTGCTAGAGAGTCAGGCCCTGAAGCTTTCTTT. Its translation: CSARESGPEAFF.

The chain has TRBV20-1 and TRBJ2-7; D ambiguous. CDR1 and CDR2 from the germline V gene are DFQATT and SNEGSKA (reference sequence). Trimming removed 5 bases from V and 5 bases from J, with 19 bases in between. This CDR3 region has 14 residues. The CDR3 DNA sequence: TGCAGTGCTGGATCCCGGCAGCACACTAACGAGCAGTACTTC. Translating it yields CSAGSRQHTNEQYF.

Comment on this clonotype: A read error may produce the germline difference seen at one junction end. This chain uses TRBV9 with TRBJ2-7, with 7 bases that match TRBD1. The CDR3 covers 14 residues. Germline assignment: CDR1 SGDLS and CDR2 YYNGEE. The CDR3 bases are TGTGCCAGCAGCGAGGGACCAGGGGGAAACACCATATGCTTC. Protein sequence: CASSEGPGGNTICF.

To note about this clonotype: This may come from a read error, since a much larger clone is one base off. No conserved phenylalanine or tryptophan is present at the end of the CDR3, so a read error is the likely explanation. The CDR3 nucleotides are TGTGCCAGCAGCGCCGGGACAGGGGGTTTTAACTATGGCTACACCCTC. Translation gives CASSAGTGGFNYGYTL. The chain has TRBV5-4 and TRBJ1-2; 11 nucleotides align to TRBD1. The CDR3 totals 16 residues. J gave up 1 base and V 4 bases, and 6 bases lay outside the gene matches. Germline loops: CDR1 SGHNT, CDR2 YYREEE (reference sequence).

This chain uses TRBV20-1 with TRBJ1-2; tentative D call: TRBD1 (5 bases). Looked up from germline, CDR1 is DFQATT and CDR2 is SNEGSKA (reference sequence). Trimming shortened V by 2 bases and J by 6 bases, and 16 bases separated the two germline ends. This CDR3 has 14 residues. DNA for the CDR3: TGCAGTGCTAGACGGGGCGAGACGAACAATGGCTACACCTTC. It specifies CSARRGETNNGYTF.

The chain couples TRBV20-1 to TRBJ1-2; TRBD1 matches at 9 bases. Germline V gives CDR1 DFQATT, CDR2 SNEGSKA (reference sequence). V was clipped by 6 bases and J by 14 bases; unmatched bases: 10. This CDR3 is built from 11 residues. CDR3 sequence (DNA): TGCAGTGCAGCCGGGACAGGGAACATGACCTTC. Its protein is CSAAGTGNMTF.

As concerns this clonotype: One end of the junction does not line up with germline, which may come from a read error. V gene TRBV7-9 combines with J gene TRBJ2-3; 7 bases agree with TRBD2. Germline CDR1 and CDR2: SEHNR and FQNEAQ (reference sequence). The length of the CDR3 is 14 residues. CDR3 coding DNA: TGTGCCAGCAGCCTAGCGGTAAGTCAGCCCCAGCATTATTTT. Residues: CASSLAVSQPQHYF.

This clonotype was picked up many times. The chain links TRBV7-2 to TRBJ1-5; possibly TRBD1 for D (5 bases). The CDR3 totals 13 residues. The germline gives CDR1 SGHTA, CDR2 FQGNSA. Trimming stripped 5 bases from V and 5 bases from J, with 10 bases between. This CDR3 is CASSKEQDQPQHF. The CDR3 DNA sequence: TGTGCCAGCAGCAAAGAACAGGATCAGCCCCAGCATTTT.

In this sample, this clonotype turned up many times. This chain joins TRBV20-1 and TRBJ1-6; TRBD1 matches at 8 bases. Trimming took 6 bases from V and 2 from J; bases not matched to a gene: 9. The CDR3 runs 16 residues. Germline values: CDR1 DFQATT, CDR2 SNEGSKA (reference sequence). Here the CDR3 reads CSAKRSGGAYNSPLHF. CDR3 nucleotide sequence: TGCAGTGCAAAAAGGTCAGGGGGCGCCTATAATTCACCCCTCCACTTT.

The rearrangement uses TRBV7-9 and TRBJ2-5; D remains unclear. In germline, CDR1 is SEHNR, CDR2 FQNEAQ (reference sequence). The CDR3 loop spans 11 amino acids. Trimming removed 5 bases at V and 9 bases at J, with 10 bases between. The CDR3 sequence: CASSLGAAQYF. The DNA of the CDR3 is TGTGCCAGCAGCCTAGGCGCGGCCCAGTACTTC.

Worth noting for this clonotype: Without the conserved terminal phenylalanine or tryptophan, this CDR3 likely stems from a read error. The DNA is omitted, as the CDR3 cannot be located on it reliably, and the CDR3 follows TCRdb's listing. V is TRBV7-9 and J is TRBJ1-4; TRBD1 is the table's D call and was not checked against the DNA. The CDR3 comprises 10 residues, both ends counted. Germline V gives CDR1 SEHNR, CDR2 FQNEAQ (reference sequence). This CDR3 reads CASTPTGAGY.